Each of the 10 T cell receptor beta chains below was sequenced from the same sample in a study of blood T cell repertoires in COVID-19. Produced via immunoSEQ multiplex PCR; TCRdb's table is partial and in-frame only. The table records roughly 63,000 clones, around four fifths of them present only once. Sequenced: peripheral blood. The source of these receptors is a man older than 75 with acute or convalescent COVID-19.

The chain has TRBV19 and TRBJ2-4; the D gene is possibly TRBD1 (6 bases). The CDR3 spans 19 residues. Deletions cut 0 bases from V and 0 bases from J, with 18 bases between. CDR1 LNHDA and CDR2 SQIVND come from the germline V gene (reference sequence). The CDR3 coding sequence is TGTGCCAGTAGTATAGAGGGGCCGGGACAAGGGGTAGCCAAAAACATTCAGTACTTC. Translating gives CASSIEGPGQGVAKNIQYF.

The rearrangement joins TRBV4-2 to TRBJ1-2, with 11 bases lining up with TRBD1. The V segment lost 4 bases and the J segment 8 bases; nucleotides outside the gene matches: 9. This CDR3 is 15 amino acids long. Germline assignment: CDR1 LGHNA and CDR2 YNFKEQ. The CDR3 loop is CASSLLGQGARGYTF. Here the CDR3 DNA reads TGTGCCAGCAGCCTGCTCGGACAGGGGGCGCGAGGCTACACCTTC.

CDR3 in DNA: TGTGCCAGCAGCTTCCGCGGGGGGCAAGAGACCCAGTACTTC. Its protein is CASSFRGGQETQYF. This sequence joins TRBV13 and TRBJ2-5, with TRBD2 matching 8 bases. The length of the CDR3 is 14 residues. In germline, CDR1 is PRHDT, CDR2 FYEKMQ (reference sequence). After removal of 3 bases from V and 2 bases from J, the junction contained 2 bases not matched to a gene.

V and J are TRBV27 and TRBJ1-1; TRBD1 is a possible D gene (5 bases). V lost 5 bases to trimming and J lost 1 base, with 14 bases between them. The CDR3 spans 15 residues. From germline, CDR1 is MNHEY and CDR2 SMNVEV (reference sequence). The CDR3 loop reads CASSPWTLRNTEAFF. The CDR3 region has the DNA TGTGCCAGCAGTCCCTGGACACTGAGGAACACTGAAGCTTTCTTT.

In this sample, this clone turned up once. The gene calls are TRBV11-2 and TRBJ2-5; 7 bases fit TRBD1. The germline gives CDR1 SGHAT, CDR2 FQNNGV. V lost 6 bases and J lost 5; bases outside the gene matches: 6. The CDR3 loop spans 13 amino acids. CDR3 region: CASRSGGLETQYF. The CDR3 DNA reads as TGTGCCAGCAGGTCAGGGGGTTTGGAGACCCAGTACTTC.

The chain carries TRBV5-5 and TRBJ2-1; perhaps TRBD2 as D (5 bases). CDR3 length: 16 residues. Trimming removed 2 bases at V and 2 bases at J, with 14 bases between. CDR1 is SGHKS and CDR2 is YYEKEE in the germline V gene (reference sequence). The CDR3, as DNA: TGTGCCAGCAGCTTTACCGGACTGGAGACCTACAATGAGCAGTTCTTC. Translation: CASSFTGLETYNEQFF.

This chain joins TRBV19 and TRBJ2-7; maybe TRBD2 (8 bases). Trimming pared 7 bases from V and 3 bases from J, leaving 16 bases between. This CDR3 has 14 amino acids. Germline CDR1 is LNHDA and CDR2 is SQIVND (reference sequence). Written as DNA, the CDR3 is TGTGCCAGTAAATCGACAGGGACTAGCTACGAGCAGTACTTC. Protein sequence: CASKSTGTSYEQYF. Full variable domain (remainder filled in from reference TRBV19 and TRBJ2-7): DGGITQSPKYLFRKEGQNVTLSCEQNLNHDAMYWYRQDPGQGLRLIYYSQIVNDFQKGDIAEGYSVSREKKESFPLTVTSAQKNPTAFYLCASKSTGTSYEQYFGPGTRLTVT.

The rearrangement uses TRBV5-5 and TRBJ2-3, with 7 bases matching TRBD2. This CDR3 is built from 18 residues. Unmatched junction bases numbered 10, after V lost 0 bases and J lost 0 bases. From germline, CDR1 is SGHKS and CDR2 YYEKEE (reference sequence). CDR3 protein: CASSLVRGLEISTDTQYF. CDR3 in DNA: TGTGCCAGCAGCTTGGTTCGAGGACTAGAGATAAGCACAGATACGCAGTATTTT.

CDR3 DNA sequence: TGTGCCAGCAGCATAAGGACAGGGGTGGGTGAAAAACTGTTTTTT. This translates into CASSIRTGVGEKLFF. The chain recombines TRBV5-6 with TRBJ1-4; TRBD1 matches at 9 bases. V shed 4 bases, J shed 7 bases, and the junction held 8 bases outside the gene matches. The CDR3 contains 15 residues. CDR1 is SGHDT and CDR2 is YYEEEE in the germline V gene. Using reference TRBV5-6 and TRBJ1-4 for the parts outside the CDR3, the full variable domain is DAGVTQSPTHLIKTRGQQVTLRCSPKSGHDTVSWYQQALGQGPQFIFQYYEEEERQRGNFPDRFSGHQFPNYSSELNVNALLLGDSALYLCASSIRTGVGEKLFFGSGTQLSVL.

The V gene is TRBV30, the J gene TRBJ2-7, with 11 nucleotides matching TRBD2. The trim removed 5 bases at V and 2 bases at J, leaving 11 bases unmatched. CDR3 length: 16 amino acids. Germline V lookup: CDR1 GTSNPN, CDR2 SVGIG (reference sequence). As DNA, the CDR3 is TGTGCCTGGGGACGAAAAAAGACTAGCGGGGCCTACGAGCAGTACTTC. This codes for CAWGRKKTSGAYEQYF.